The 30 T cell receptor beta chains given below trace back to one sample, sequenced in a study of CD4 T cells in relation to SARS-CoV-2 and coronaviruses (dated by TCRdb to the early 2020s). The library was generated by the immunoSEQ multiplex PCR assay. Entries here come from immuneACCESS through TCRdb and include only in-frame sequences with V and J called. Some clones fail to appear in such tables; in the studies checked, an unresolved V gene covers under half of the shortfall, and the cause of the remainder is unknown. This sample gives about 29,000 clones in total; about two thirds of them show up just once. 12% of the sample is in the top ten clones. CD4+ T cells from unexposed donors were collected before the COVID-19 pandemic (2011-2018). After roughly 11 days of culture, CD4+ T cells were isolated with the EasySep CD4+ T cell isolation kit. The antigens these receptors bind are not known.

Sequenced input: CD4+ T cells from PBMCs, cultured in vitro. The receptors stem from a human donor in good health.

The DNA of the CDR3 is TGTGCCAGCAGTCCAGACAGGGGCTATGGTAGGGAAAAACTGTTTTTT. This translates into CASSPDRGYGREKLFF. The rearrangement uses TRBV6-6 and TRBJ1-4; 8 positions agree with TRBD1. This CDR3 comprises 16 residues. Losses at the gene ends were 5 bases for V and 8 bases for J; bases not matched to a gene: 13. Looked up from germline, CDR1 is MNHNY and CDR2 is SVGAGI (reference sequence).

CDR3 nucleotides: TGTGCCAGTAGTTCAAGTGGGGGACAGGGGAGAAATGAGCAGTTCTTC. Amino acid sequence: CASSSSGGQGRNEQFF. The chain combines TRBV19 with TRBJ2-1; 10 nucleotides align to TRBD1. Germline V gene sequence: CDR1 LNHDA, CDR2 SQIVND (reference sequence). This CDR3 spans 16 amino acids. The V and J ends lost 5 bases and 7 bases, in that order; junction bases with no gene match: 11.

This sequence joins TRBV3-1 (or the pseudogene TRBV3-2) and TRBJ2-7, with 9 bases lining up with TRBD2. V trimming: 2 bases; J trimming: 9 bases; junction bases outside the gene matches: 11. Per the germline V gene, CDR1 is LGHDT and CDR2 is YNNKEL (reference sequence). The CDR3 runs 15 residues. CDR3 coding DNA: TGTGCCAGCAGCCAATTTAGGCGGGGGGGAGACGGGCAGTACTTC. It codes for CASSQFRRGGDGQYF.

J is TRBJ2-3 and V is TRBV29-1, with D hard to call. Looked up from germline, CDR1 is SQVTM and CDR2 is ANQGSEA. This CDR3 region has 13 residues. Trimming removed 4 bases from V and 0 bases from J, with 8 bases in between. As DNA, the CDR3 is TGCAGCGTTGCTGAAAGTAGCACAGATACGCAGTATTTT. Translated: CSVAESSTDTQYF.

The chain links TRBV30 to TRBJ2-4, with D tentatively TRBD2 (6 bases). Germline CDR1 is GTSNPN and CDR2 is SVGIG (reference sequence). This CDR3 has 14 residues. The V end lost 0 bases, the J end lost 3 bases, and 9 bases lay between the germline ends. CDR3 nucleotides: TGTGCCTGGAGTGTAGGCGGGGACAAAAACATTCAGTACTTC. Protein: CAWSVGGDKNIQYF.

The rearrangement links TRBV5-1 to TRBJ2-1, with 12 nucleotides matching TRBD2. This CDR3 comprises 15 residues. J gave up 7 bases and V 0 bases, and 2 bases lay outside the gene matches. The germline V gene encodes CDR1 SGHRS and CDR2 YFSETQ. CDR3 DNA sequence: TGCGCCAGCAGCTTGGGCCTAGCGGGAGGGAATGAGCAGTTCTTC. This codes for CASSLGLAGGNEQFF.

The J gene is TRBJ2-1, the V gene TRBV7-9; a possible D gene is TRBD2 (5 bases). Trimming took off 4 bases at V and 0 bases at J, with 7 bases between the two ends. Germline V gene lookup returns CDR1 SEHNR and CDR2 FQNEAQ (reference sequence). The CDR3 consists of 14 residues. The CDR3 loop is CASSSTTSYNEQFF. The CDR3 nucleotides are TGTGCCAGCAGCTCGACTACCTCCTACAATGAGCAGTTCTTC.

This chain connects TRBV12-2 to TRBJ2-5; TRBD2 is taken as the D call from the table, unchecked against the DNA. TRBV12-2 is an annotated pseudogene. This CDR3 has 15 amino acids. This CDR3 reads CASRRTSGTQETQYF. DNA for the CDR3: TGTGCAAGTCGCCGGACTAGCGGGACGCAAGAGACCCAGTACTTC.

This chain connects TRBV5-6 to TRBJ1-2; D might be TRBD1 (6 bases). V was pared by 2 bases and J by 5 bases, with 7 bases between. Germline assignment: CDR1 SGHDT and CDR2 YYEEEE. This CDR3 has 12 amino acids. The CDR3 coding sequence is TGTGCCAGCAGCTTTAGGGGGTATGGCTACACCTTC. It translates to CASSFRGYGYTF.

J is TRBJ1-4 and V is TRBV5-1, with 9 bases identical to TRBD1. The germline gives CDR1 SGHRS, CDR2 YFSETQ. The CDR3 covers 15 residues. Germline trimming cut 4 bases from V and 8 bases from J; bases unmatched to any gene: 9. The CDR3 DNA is TGCGCCAGCAGCCAGACAGGACAGGGGAAGGAAAAACTGTTTTTT. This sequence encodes CASSQTGQGKEKLFF.

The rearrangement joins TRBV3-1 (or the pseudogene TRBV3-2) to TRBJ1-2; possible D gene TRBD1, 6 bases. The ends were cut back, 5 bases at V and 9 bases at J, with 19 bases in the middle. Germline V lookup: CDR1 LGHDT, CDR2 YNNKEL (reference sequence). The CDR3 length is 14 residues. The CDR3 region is CASSLNREWRSYTF. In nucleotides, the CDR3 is TGTGCCAGCAGCTTAAACAGGGAGTGGAGAAGCTACACCTTC.

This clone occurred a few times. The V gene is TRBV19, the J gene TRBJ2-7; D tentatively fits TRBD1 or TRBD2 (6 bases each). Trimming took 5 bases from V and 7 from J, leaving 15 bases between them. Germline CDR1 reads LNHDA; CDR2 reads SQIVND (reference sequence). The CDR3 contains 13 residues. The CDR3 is CASSPQGAGEQYF. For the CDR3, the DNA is TGTGCCAGTAGTCCACAGGGTGCGGGGGAGCAGTACTTC.

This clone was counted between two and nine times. The CDR3 region is CASSFGAWNAEQFF. The CDR3, as DNA: TGTGCCAGCAGCTTCGGGGCGTGGAACGCTGAGCAGTTCTTC. V is TRBV11-2 and J is TRBJ2-1; perhaps D is TRBD1 or TRBD2 (5 bases each). CDR3 length: 14 residues. V lost 3 bases to trimming and J lost 9 bases, with 15 bases between them. From germline, CDR1 is SGHAT and CDR2 FQNNGV.

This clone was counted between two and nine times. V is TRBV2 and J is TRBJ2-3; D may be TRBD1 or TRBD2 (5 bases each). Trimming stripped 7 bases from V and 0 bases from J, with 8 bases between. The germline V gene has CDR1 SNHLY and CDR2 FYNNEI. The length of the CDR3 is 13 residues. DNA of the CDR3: TGTGCCAGCACGAGGGACAGCACAGATACGCAGTATTTT. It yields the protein CASTRDSTDTQYF.

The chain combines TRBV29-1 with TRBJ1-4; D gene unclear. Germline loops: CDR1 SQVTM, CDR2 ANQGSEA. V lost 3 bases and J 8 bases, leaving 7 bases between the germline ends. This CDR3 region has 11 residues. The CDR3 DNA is TGCAGCGTTGACATCGGGGAAAAACTGTTTTTT. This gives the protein CSVDIGEKLFF.

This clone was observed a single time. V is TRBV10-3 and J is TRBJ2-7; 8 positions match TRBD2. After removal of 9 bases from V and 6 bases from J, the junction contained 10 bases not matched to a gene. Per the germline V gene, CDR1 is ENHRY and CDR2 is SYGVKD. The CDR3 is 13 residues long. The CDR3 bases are TGTGCCATAAACACCGGGACTAGTCGCGAGCAGTACTTC. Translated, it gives CAINTGTSREQYF.

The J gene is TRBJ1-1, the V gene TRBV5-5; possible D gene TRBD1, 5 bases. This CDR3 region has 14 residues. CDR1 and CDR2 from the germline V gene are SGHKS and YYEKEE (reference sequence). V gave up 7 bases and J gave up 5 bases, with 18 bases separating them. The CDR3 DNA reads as TGTGCCAGCGAGGGTAGTCAGGGTGGAACTGAAGCTTTCTTT. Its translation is CASEGSQGGTEAFF.

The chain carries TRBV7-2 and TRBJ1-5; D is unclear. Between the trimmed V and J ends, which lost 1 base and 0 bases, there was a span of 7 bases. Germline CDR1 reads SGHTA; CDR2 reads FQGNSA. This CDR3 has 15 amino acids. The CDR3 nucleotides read TGTGCCAGCAGCTTAGGGGTGAATAGCAATCAGCCCCAGCATTTT. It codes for CASSLGVNSNQPQHF. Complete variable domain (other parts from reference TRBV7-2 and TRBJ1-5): GAGVSQSPSNKVTEKGKDVELRCDPISGHTALYWYRQSLGQGLEFLIYFQGNSAPDKSGLPSDRFSAERTGGSVSTLTIQRTQQEDSAVYLCASSLGVNSNQPQHFGDGTRLSIL.

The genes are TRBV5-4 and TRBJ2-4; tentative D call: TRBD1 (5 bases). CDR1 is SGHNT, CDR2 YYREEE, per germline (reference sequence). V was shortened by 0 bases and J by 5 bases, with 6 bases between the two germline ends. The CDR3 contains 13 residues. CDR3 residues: CASSLVGENIQYF. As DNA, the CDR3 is TGTGCCAGCAGCTTGGTAGGGGAAAACATTCAGTACTTC.

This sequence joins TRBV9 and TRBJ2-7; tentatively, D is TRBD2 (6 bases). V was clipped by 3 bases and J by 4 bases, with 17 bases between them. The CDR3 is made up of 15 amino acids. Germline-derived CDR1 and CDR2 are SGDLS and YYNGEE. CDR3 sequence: CASSASGTSDYEQYF. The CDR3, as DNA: TGTGCCAGCAGCGCTTCCGGGACTTCCGATTACGAGCAGTACTTC.

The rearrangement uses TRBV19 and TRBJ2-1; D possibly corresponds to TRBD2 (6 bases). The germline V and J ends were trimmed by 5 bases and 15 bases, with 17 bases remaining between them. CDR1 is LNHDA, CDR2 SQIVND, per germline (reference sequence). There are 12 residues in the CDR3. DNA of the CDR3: TGTGCCAGTAGTTCACGGGACTCTAAACGGTTCTTC. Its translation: CASSSRDSKRFF.

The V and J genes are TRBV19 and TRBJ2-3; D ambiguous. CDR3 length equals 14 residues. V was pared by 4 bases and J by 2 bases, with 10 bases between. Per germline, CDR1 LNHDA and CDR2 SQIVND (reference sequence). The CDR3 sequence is CASSSSQFTDTQYF. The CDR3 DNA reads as TGTGCCAGTAGTAGTTCACAATTCACAGATACGCAGTATTTT.

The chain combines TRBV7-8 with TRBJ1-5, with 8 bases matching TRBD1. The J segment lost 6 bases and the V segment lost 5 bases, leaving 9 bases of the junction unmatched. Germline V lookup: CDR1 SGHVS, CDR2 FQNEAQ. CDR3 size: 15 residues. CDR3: CASSVTQGEVQPQHF. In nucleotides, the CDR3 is TGTGCCAGCAGCGTAACACAGGGGGAAGTTCAGCCCCAGCATTTT. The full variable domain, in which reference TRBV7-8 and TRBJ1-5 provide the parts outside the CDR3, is GAGVSQSPRYKVAKRGQDVALRCDPISGHVSLFWYQQALGQGPEFLTYFQNEAQLDKSGLPSDRFFAERPEGSVSTLKIQRTQQEDSAVYLCASSVTQGEVQPQHFGDGTRLSIL.

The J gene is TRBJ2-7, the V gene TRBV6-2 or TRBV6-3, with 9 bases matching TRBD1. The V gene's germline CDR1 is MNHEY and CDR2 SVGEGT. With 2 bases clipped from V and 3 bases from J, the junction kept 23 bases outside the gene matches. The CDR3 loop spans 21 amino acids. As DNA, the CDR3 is TGTGCCAGCAGTTACCGGGACAGGGTTCGGAATAGCCCCCGAAGGGACTACGAGCAGTACTTC. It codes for CASSYRDRVRNSPRRDYEQYF.

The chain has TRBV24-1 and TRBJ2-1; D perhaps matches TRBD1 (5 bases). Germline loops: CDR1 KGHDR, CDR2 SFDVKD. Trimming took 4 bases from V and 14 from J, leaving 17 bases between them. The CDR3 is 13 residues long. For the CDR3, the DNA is TGTGCCACCAGTGAGTCTTCCCGGCAGGGAAAGTTCTTC. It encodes CATSESSRQGKFF.

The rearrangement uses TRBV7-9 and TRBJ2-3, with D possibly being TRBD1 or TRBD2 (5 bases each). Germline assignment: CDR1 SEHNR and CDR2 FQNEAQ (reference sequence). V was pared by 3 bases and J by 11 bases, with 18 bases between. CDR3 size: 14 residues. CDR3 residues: CASSFSLRDPRQYF. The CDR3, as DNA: TGTGCCAGCAGCTTTTCCCTCAGGGACCCAAGGCAGTATTTT.

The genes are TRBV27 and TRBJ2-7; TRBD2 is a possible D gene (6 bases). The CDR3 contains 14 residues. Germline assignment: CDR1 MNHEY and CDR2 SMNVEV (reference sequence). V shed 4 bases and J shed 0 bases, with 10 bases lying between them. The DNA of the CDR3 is TGTGCCAGCAGTTATGGGACTGACTCCTACGAGCAGTACTTC. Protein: CASSYGTDSYEQYF.

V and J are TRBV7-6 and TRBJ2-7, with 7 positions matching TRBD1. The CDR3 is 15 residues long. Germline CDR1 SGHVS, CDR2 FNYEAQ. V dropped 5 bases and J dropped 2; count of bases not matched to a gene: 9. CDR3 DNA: TGTGCCAGCAGCCCCGAGACAGGGAACGCCTACGAGCAGTACTTC. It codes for CASSPETGNAYEQYF.

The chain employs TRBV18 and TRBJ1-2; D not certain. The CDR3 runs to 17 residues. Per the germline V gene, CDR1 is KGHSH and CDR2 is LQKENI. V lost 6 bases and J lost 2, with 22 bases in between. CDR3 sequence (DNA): TGTGCCAGCTCGTCCGACGTCCAGACTAACTACAACTATGGCTACACCTTC. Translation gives CASSSDVQTNYNYGYTF.

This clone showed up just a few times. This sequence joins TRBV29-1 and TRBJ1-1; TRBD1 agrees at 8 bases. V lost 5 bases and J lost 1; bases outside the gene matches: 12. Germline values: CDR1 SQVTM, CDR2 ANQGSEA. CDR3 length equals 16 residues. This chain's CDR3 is CSVIPGNRGANTEAFF. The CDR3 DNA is TGCAGCGTTATCCCTGGGAACAGGGGGGCGAACACTGAAGCTTTCTTT. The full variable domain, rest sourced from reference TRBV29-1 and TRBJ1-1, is SAVISQKPSRDICQRGTSLTIQCQVDSQVTMMFWYRQQPGQSLTLIATANQGSEATYESGFVIDKFPISRPNLTFSTLTVSNMSPEDSSIYLCSVIPGNRGANTEAFFGQGTRLTVV.